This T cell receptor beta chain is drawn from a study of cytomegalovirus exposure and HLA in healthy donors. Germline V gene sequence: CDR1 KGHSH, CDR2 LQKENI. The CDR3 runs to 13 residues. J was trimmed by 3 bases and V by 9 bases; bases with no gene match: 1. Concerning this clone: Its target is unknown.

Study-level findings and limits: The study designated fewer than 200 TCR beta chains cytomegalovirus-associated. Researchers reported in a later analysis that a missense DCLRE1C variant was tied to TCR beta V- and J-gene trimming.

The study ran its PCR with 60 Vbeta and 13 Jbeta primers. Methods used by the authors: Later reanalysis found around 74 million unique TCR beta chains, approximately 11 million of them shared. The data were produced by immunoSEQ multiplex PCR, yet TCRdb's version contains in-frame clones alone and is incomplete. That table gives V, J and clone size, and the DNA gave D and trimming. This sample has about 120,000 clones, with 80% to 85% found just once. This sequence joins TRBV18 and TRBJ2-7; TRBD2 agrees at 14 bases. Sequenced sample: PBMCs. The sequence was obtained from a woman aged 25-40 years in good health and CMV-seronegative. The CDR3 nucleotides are TGTGCCAGTGGGACTAGCGGGAGCTACGAGCAGTACTTC. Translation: CASGTSGSYEQYF.